What follows are 30 T cell receptor beta chains derived from one specimen sequenced in a study of blood T cell repertoires in COVID-19. Here immunoSEQ multiplex PCR was the method, and the copy in TCRdb shows in-frame clones only, minus some. The sample lists more than 200,000 clones, about 87% occurring once. The sequenced material came from peripheral blood. These receptors all come from a man between 65 and 85 years old with acute or convalescent COVID-19.

This rearrangement joins TRBV14 to TRBJ2-1; 10 bases line up with TRBD2. The CDR3 length is 15 residues. Trimming took 4 bases from V and 4 from J; bases not matched to a gene: 4. The germline CDR1 and CDR2 sequences are SGHDN and FVKESK. This CDR3 is CASSPPSGGYNEQFF. The CDR3 bases are TGTGCCAGCAGCCCCCCTAGCGGGGGTTACAATGAGCAGTTCTTC.

The chain has TRBV3-1 (or the pseudogene TRBV3-2) and TRBJ1-6, with D possibly matching TRBD1 (6 bases). CDR1 is LGHDT and CDR2 is YNNKEL in the germline V gene (reference sequence). The CDR3 consists of 15 residues. The V and J ends lost 4 bases and 7 bases respectively, with 14 bases between them. The CDR3 reads CASSLQGYRNSPLHF. The CDR3 DNA sequence: TGTGCCAGCAGCCTACAGGGTTATAGGAATTCACCCCTCCACTTT.

V is TRBV5-1 and J is TRBJ2-1, with D possibly being TRBD1 (5 bases). The length of the CDR3 is 12 residues. The V end was cut by 0 bases, the J end by 15 bases, with 13 bases between. Germline CDR1 reads SGHRS; CDR2 reads YFSETQ. CDR3 DNA: TGCGCCAGCAGCTTGGAGCAGGGTGGTCCGTTCTTC. Amino acids: CASSLEQGGPFF.

The chain has TRBV6-1 and TRBJ1-2, with 7 bases matching TRBD1. V was clipped by 2 bases and J by 6 bases; unmatched bases: 6. Germline CDR1 MNHNS, CDR2 SASEGT. The CDR3 totals 14 residues. CDR3 loop: CASSETAGTDGYTF. The DNA for the CDR3 is TGTGCCAGCAGTGAAACCGCCGGGACAGATGGCTACACCTTC.

The chain employs TRBV4-1 and TRBJ2-1; tentative D call: TRBD1 (6 bases). The CDR3 spans 15 residues. V lost 4 bases, J lost 5 bases, and 15 bases lay in between. Germline loops: CDR1 MGHRA, CDR2 YSYEKL. In DNA, the CDR3 is TGCGCCAGCAGCCTTGGACAGAGCGTCCACAATGAGCAGTTCTTC. Its translation: CASSLGQSVHNEQFF.

This chain joins TRBV7-9 and TRBJ1-2; maybe TRBD1 (5 bases). CDR3 length equals 14 residues. Trimming stripped 3 bases from V and 6 bases from J, with 14 bases between. Germline assignment: CDR1 SEHNR and CDR2 FQNEAQ (reference sequence). CDR3 DNA: TGTGCCAGCAGCTTCCTATTAAAAGGGGATGGCTACACCTTC. It specifies CASSFLLKGDGYTF.

The chain is built from TRBV3-1 (or the pseudogene TRBV3-2) and TRBJ2-7; TRBD1 agrees at 7 bases. Germline V CDR1 and CDR2: LGHDT, YNNKEL (reference sequence). V lost 3 bases and J lost 5; bases outside the gene matches: 10. This CDR3 has 15 residues. The CDR3 loop is CASSQARWTGHEQYF. The CDR3 region has the DNA TGTGCCAGCAGCCAGGCTCGCTGGACAGGCCACGAGCAGTACTTC.

CDR3 nucleotide sequence: TGTGCCAGCAGTTTAGGAGGGGGCGCTAGTTATGGCTACACCTTC. This gives the protein CASSLGGGASYGYTF. This rearrangement joins TRBV28 to TRBJ1-2; 7 bases are a match to TRBD1. The length of the CDR3 is 15 residues. Losses at the gene ends were 2 bases for V and 5 bases for J; bases not matched to a gene: 8. Germline V CDR1 and CDR2: MDHEN, SYDVKM.

This chain joins TRBV19 and TRBJ1-5; 7 bases align to TRBD1. Germline CDR1 reads LNHDA; CDR2 reads SQIVND (reference sequence). J lost 6 bases, V lost 4 bases, and 6 bases had no gene match. CDR3 length: 14 residues. CDR3 sequence reads: CASSTDREGQPQHF. The CDR3 DNA reads TGTGCCAGTAGTACCGACAGGGAAGGTCAGCCCCAGCATTTT.

This clone showed up just a few times. The V call is TRBV7-3, the J call TRBJ2-1, with 10 bases fitting TRBD2. There are 15 residues in the CDR3. The germline CDR1 and CDR2 sequences are SGHTA and FQGTGA. V trimming: 4 bases; J trimming: 6 bases; junction bases outside the gene matches: 6. CDR3 sequence: CASSSTSGTFNEQFF. The CDR3 DNA sequence: TGTGCCAGCAGCTCCACTAGCGGGACATTCAATGAGCAGTTCTTC. Full variable domain (missing parts from reference TRBV7-3 and TRBJ2-1): GAGVSQTPSNKVTEKGKYVELRCDPISGHTALYWYRQSLGQGPEFLIYFQGTGAADDSGLPNDRFFAVRPEGSVSTLKIQRTERGDSAVYLCASSSTSGTFNEQFFGPGTRLTVL.

This clone has just one count. The chain combines TRBV29-1 with TRBJ1-2; D is unclear. Trimming cost V 2 bases and J 6 bases, with 7 bases left between them. The length of the CDR3 is 11 residues. CDR1 is SQVTM and CDR2 is ANQGSEA in the germline V gene. The CDR3 bases are TGCAGCGTTGAACATTCAGATGGCTACACCTTC. It codes for CSVEHSDGYTF.

V gene TRBV5-1 combines with J gene TRBJ1-6; no clear D. V lost 3 bases to trimming and J lost 7 bases, with 11 bases between them. Germline CDR1 reads SGHRS; CDR2 reads YFSETQ. The CDR3 loop spans 14 amino acids. CDR3 in amino acids: CASSSNYQNSPLHF. CDR3 nucleotide sequence: TGCGCCAGCAGCTCCAACTACCAGAATTCACCCCTCCACTTT.

This clone was counted between two and nine times. This chain connects TRBV5-8 to TRBJ2-2; 10 bases line up with TRBD1. Germline V gene data show CDR1 as SGHTS and CDR2 as YDEGEE. CDR3 length: 18 amino acids. V trimming: 4 bases; J trimming: 6 bases; junction bases outside the gene matches: 15. The CDR3 is CASSPRDRGLRLAGELFF. Written as DNA, the CDR3 is TGTGCCAGCAGCCCCCGCGACAGGGGGCTCAGACTGGCCGGGGAGCTGTTTTTT.

The chain carries TRBV5-4 and TRBJ2-2; D possibly corresponds to TRBD1 (6 bases). Germline lookup yields CDR1 SGHNT and CDR2 YYREEE (reference sequence). The CDR3 sequence is 16 residues long. V lost 0 bases to trimming and J lost 7 bases, with 16 bases between them. CDR3 coding DNA: TGTGCCAGCAGCTTGGGAGGTATAGGGGGACACGGGGAGCTGTTTTTT. Amino acids: CASSLGGIGGHGELFF.

The genes are TRBV11-2 and TRBJ1-5; D perhaps matches TRBD1 (6 bases). Germline loops: CDR1 SGHAT, CDR2 FQNNGV. The CDR3 loop spans 13 amino acids. The V end lost 5 bases, the J end lost 4 bases, and 9 bases lay between the germline ends. CDR3 amino acids: CASSPRGNQPQHF. The DNA for the CDR3 is TGTGCCAGCAGCCCGAGGGGGAATCAGCCCCAGCATTTT.

This chain uses TRBV6-6 with TRBJ1-6; 7 bases fit TRBD1. CDR3 length: 12 residues. J was trimmed by 8 bases and V by 7 bases; bases with no gene match: 2. Germline values: CDR1 MNHNY, CDR2 SVGAGI (reference sequence). CDR3 in amino acids: CASTQGDSPLHF. In nucleotides, the CDR3 is TGTGCCAGCACCCAGGGGGATTCACCCCTCCACTTT.

The genes are TRBV19 and TRBJ2-4; TRBD2 matches 10 bases. The germline gives CDR1 LNHDA, CDR2 SQIVND (reference sequence). There are 17 residues in the CDR3. Trimming removed 5 bases from V and 0 bases from J; junction bases left unmatched: 7. In nucleotides, the CDR3 is TGTGCCAGTAGTCCCCGGACTAGCGGTCTAGCCAAAAACATTCAGTACTTC. Encoded protein: CASSPRTSGLAKNIQYF.

The rearrangement links TRBV5-4 to TRBJ1-1, with D tentatively TRBD1 (5 bases). Trimming took 2 bases from V and 8 from J, leaving 13 bases between them. In germline, CDR1 is SGHNT, CDR2 YYREEE (reference sequence). This CDR3 spans 13 amino acids. The CDR3, as DNA: TGTGCCAGCAGCTTACGGGGGTCTTCGGAAGCTTTCTTT. Amino acid sequence: CASSLRGSSEAFF.

V and J are TRBV11-2 and TRBJ2-1, with TRBD2 matching 7 bases. Germline V gene lookup returns CDR1 SGHAT and CDR2 FQNNGV. V trimming: 5 bases; J trimming: 9 bases; junction bases outside the gene matches: 7. This CDR3 has 13 amino acids. CDR3: CASSPGTTSEQFF. CDR3 coding DNA: TGTGCCAGCAGCCCAGGGACTACTAGTGAGCAGTTCTTC.

This sequence joins TRBV30 and TRBJ2-5; no firm D call. Trimming took 2 bases from V and 5 from J, leaving 12 bases between them. CDR1 GTSNPN and CDR2 SVGIG come from the germline V gene (reference sequence). The CDR3 has 13 residues. CDR3 nucleotide sequence: TGTGCCTGGAGTCTGAGCTCCCGTGAGACCCAGTACTTC. Protein product: CAWSLSSRETQYF.

The V call is TRBV5-1, the J call TRBJ1-2; a possible D gene is TRBD1 (6 bases). Per the germline V gene, CDR1 is SGHRS and CDR2 is YFSETQ. V was cut by 4 bases and J by 1 base, with 8 bases left in between. This CDR3 contains 13 residues. The CDR3 sequence: CASSEDSNYGYTF. As DNA, the CDR3 is TGCGCCAGCAGCGAGGACAGTAACTATGGCTACACCTTC. Filled out from reference TRBV5-1 and TRBJ1-2, the complete variable domain reads KAGVTQTPRYLIKTRGQQVTLSCSPISGHRSVSWYQQTPGQGLQFLFEYFSETQRNKGNFPGRFSGRQFSNSRSEMNVSTLELGDSALYLCASSEDSNYGYTFGSGTRLTVV.

This clone appeared a single time. The chain employs TRBV19 and TRBJ1-2; 8 positions match TRBD1. The CDR3 has 17 amino acids. J was trimmed by 1 base and V by 7 bases; bases with no gene match: 14. Per the germline V gene, CDR1 is LNHDA and CDR2 is SQIVND (reference sequence). The CDR3, as DNA: TGTGCCAGTAAAGAGACAGGGGATATCTTTGGTAACTATGGCTACACCTTC. Its translation is CASKETGDIFGNYGYTF.

This sequence joins TRBV5-5 and TRBJ1-2, with 8 nucleotides matching TRBD1. Trimming removed 1 base from V and 8 bases from J; junction bases left unmatched: 10. The CDR3 extends over 15 amino acids. Germline CDR1 reads SGHKS; CDR2 reads YYEKEE (reference sequence). CDR3 nucleotides: TGTGCCAGCAGCTTGACGACAGGGGCCACCGTAGGCTACACCTTC. Translation gives CASSLTTGATVGYTF.

This chain links TRBV9 with TRBJ1-6; D is perhaps TRBD1 (6 bases). Trimming pared 0 bases from V and 1 base from J, leaving 11 bases between. The CDR3 runs 17 residues. Germline CDR1 reads SGDLS; CDR2 reads YYNGEE. CDR3 DNA sequence: TGTGCCAGCAGCGTAGCCCCGACAGGATCCTATAATTCACCCCTCCACTTT. This gives the protein CASSVAPTGSYNSPLHF.

V is TRBV5-4 and J is TRBJ2-2; 7 nucleotides line up with TRBD2. Losses at the gene ends were 0 bases for V and 6 bases for J; bases not matched to a gene: 8. The CDR3 is made up of 16 amino acids. Germline assignment: CDR1 SGHNT and CDR2 YYREEE (reference sequence). The DNA for the CDR3 is TGTGCCAGCAGCTTGGGAGGACTAGAGATGGCCGGGGAGCTGTTTTTT. It is translated as CASSLGGLEMAGELFF.

J is TRBJ1-2 and V is TRBV6-5; D is uncertain. The CDR3 covers 13 residues. Germline CDR1 is MNHEY and CDR2 is SVGAGI. Trimming shortened V by 0 bases and J by 4 bases, and 6 bases separated the two germline ends. CDR3 amino acids: CASSYSYSYGYTF. CDR3 coding DNA: TGTGCCAGCAGTTACTCGTACAGCTATGGCTACACCTTC.

This sequence joins TRBV28 and TRBJ1-5; 9 bases are a match to TRBD1. Per the germline V gene, CDR1 is MDHEN and CDR2 is SYDVKM. The CDR3 has 14 amino acids. V dropped 5 bases and J dropped 4; count of bases not matched to a gene: 3. In DNA, the CDR3 is TGTGCCAGCAGTGCCGGGACAGGGAATCAGCCCCAGCATTTT. This encodes CASSAGTGNQPQHF.

This clone appeared once. The gene calls are TRBV10-3 and TRBJ1-2; D gene unclear. Trimming left V 5 bases short and J 2 bases short, with 18 bases between. CDR3 length: 16 residues. Germline V gene lookup returns CDR1 ENHRY and CDR2 SYGVKD. The CDR3 reads CAISSVGKLGNYGYTF. The CDR3 DNA follows: TGTGCCATCAGTTCAGTCGGGAAGTTGGGGAACTATGGCTACACCTTC.

The J gene is TRBJ2-1, the V gene TRBV19, with TRBD1 identical over 11 bases. Germline V CDR1 and CDR2: LNHDA, SQIVND (reference sequence). J was trimmed by 9 bases and V by 8 bases; bases with no gene match: 9. CDR3 length: 14 residues. The CDR3 spells CASSGDRGVSEQFF. In nucleotides, the CDR3 is TGTGCCAGTTCGGGGGACAGGGGGGTCTCTGAGCAGTTCTTC. Full variable domain (remainder filled in from reference TRBV19 and TRBJ2-1): DGGITQSPKYLFRKEGQNVTLSCEQNLNHDAMYWYRQDPGQGLRLIYYSQIVNDFQKGDIAEGYSVSREKKESFPLTVTSAQKNPTAFYLCASSGDRGVSEQFFGPGTRLTVL.

The CDR3 protein is CASSMDRRETQYF. The CDR3, as DNA: TGTGCCAGCAGCATGGACAGAAGAGAGACCCAGTACTTC. The chain employs TRBV12-3 or TRBV12-4 and TRBJ2-5; D may be TRBD1 (6 bases). The CDR3 is 13 amino acids. Trimming left V 6 bases short and J 4 bases short, with 12 bases between.